Below, one TCR beta chain is given with its context. Its antigen is not known. The data stem from a study of beta chain features in type 1 diabetes. The CDR3 runs 14 residues. The V end was cut by 4 bases, the J end by 6 bases, with 14 bases between. Germline-derived CDR1 and CDR2 are SGHTA and FQGTGA. General study points: Patients with Type 1 diabetes showed moderately but significantly shorter TCRB CDR3s in all four CD4+ subsets. Fewer junction insertions and more nucleotide deletions appeared in type 1 diabetes patients.

The authors reverse transcribed all of the isolated RNA, so sequencing captured expressed TCRB transcripts. Generated by immunoSEQ multiplex PCR, the TCRdb table keeps only in-frame clones and is missing some. The sample has about 130,000 clones; 7.5% to 9.5% are singletons. The chain uses TRBV7-3 and TRBJ2-3; TRBD2 is a possible D gene (7 bases). The specimen sequenced was central memory CD4+ T cells from blood. This receptor was identified in a man aged 30 to 45 with type 1 diabetes. CDR3 region: CASSYGGARDTQYF. The CDR3 DNA reads TGTGCCAGCAGCTATGGGGGGGCCAGGGATACGCAGTATTTT.